Each of the 15 T cell receptor beta chains below was sequenced from the same sample in a study of post-analysis software for immune sequencing data. Study results and limitations: TRBV5-6, TRBV5-1 and TRBV20-1 were among roughly five TRBV segments more frequent in patients than controls.

These receptors lack a known antigen. Researchers reported that TCR beta cDNA libraries carried unique molecular identifiers. TCRdb ran MiXCR on the PCR reads and lists one entry per CDR3 protein. Of 150,000 to 200,000 distinct CDR3 sequences listed, 25% to 35% are singletons. Source material: blood. The receptor source for this set is a girl aged 10-17 years with multiple sclerosis.

Details on this clonotype: A much bigger clone sits one base away, suggesting this may be a read error. The chain is built from TRBV12-3 or TRBV12-4 and TRBJ2-7; D is uncertain. The J call may be faulty, since TRBJ2-5 better matches the DNA end. The CDR3 consists of 12 residues. The CDR3 reads CAGSLVAETQYF. CDR3 bases: TGTGCCGGCAGTTTGGTTGCAGAGACCCAGTACTTC.

Points on this clonotype: A much bigger clone sits one base away, suggesting this may be a read error. This CDR3 is missing its conserved last phenylalanine or tryptophan, likely due to a read error. The gene calls are TRBV6-6 and TRBJ2-3; D not certain. Deletions cut 4 bases from V and 5 bases from J, with 13 bases between. Germline V CDR1 and CDR2: MNHNY, SVGAGI (reference sequence). This CDR3 spans 14 amino acids. DNA for the CDR3: TGTGCCAGCAGTTCTTTACGACCGGTAGATACGCAGTATTCT. Translating gives CASSSLRPVDTQYS.

This clonotype was detected a few times. J is TRBJ2-1 and V is TRBV4-1; tentatively, D is TRBD1 (6 bases). V was cut by 7 bases and J by 2 bases, with 9 bases left in between. CDR3 length equals 13 residues. Germline V lookup: CDR1 MGHRA, CDR2 YSYEKL. The DNA of the CDR3 is TGCGCCAGCAATAGGGACACCTACAATGAGCAGTTCTTC. It yields the protein CASNRDTYNEQFF.

The rearrangement links TRBV28 to TRBJ1-2; D not resolved. The germline V gene has CDR1 MDHEN and CDR2 SYDVKM. The V end lost 4 bases, the J end lost 0 bases, and 15 bases lay between the germline ends. This CDR3 is 16 amino acids long. The CDR3 loop is CASSSIRAFPNYGYTF. The CDR3 DNA sequence: TGTGCCAGCAGTTCCATCCGGGCCTTTCCTAACTATGGCTACACCTTC.

Worth noting for this clonotype: A much larger clone differs by one base, so this may be a read error. The chain uses TRBV6-5 and TRBJ2-3; maybe TRBD1 (5 bases). V was trimmed by 6 bases and J by 6 bases, leaving 10 bases between them. This CDR3 comprises 12 residues. Germline-derived CDR1 and CDR2 are MNHEY and SVGAGI. CDR3 DNA sequence: TGTGCCAGCAGCTACAGGAGTGATACGCAGTATTTT. It yields the protein CASSYRSDTQYF.

This clonotype was picked up one time. A clone one base away is much larger, so this may be a read error. This chain connects TRBV24-1 to TRBJ2-7; 7 bases map to TRBD1. V lost 1 base and J lost 7; bases outside the gene matches: 12. CDR3 size: 16 residues. Looked up from germline, CDR1 is KGHDR and CDR2 is SFDVKD. CDR3 amino acids: CATSDLTGESQNEQYF. CDR3 nucleotides: TGTGCCACCAGTGATTTAACAGGGGAATCCCAAAATGAGCAGTACTTC.

This clonotype occurred once. This sequence may be a read error, since a much larger clone differs from it by one base. The chain couples TRBV29-1 to TRBJ2-5, with unresolved D. The CDR3 is 14 amino acids. The germline CDR1 and CDR2 sequences are SQVTM and ANQGSEA. The CDR3 DNA sequence: TGCAGCGTTGAAGGTACAGAGGAAGGAGAGGCCCAGTACTTC. Translated: CSVEGTEEGEAQYF.

Note on this clonotype: A read error may be the cause here, since a much bigger clone is one base away. The V gene is TRBV6-6, the J gene TRBJ2-7, with D possibly TRBD2 on 5 matching bases. Germline-derived CDR1 and CDR2 are MNHNY and SVGAGI (reference sequence). The length of the CDR3 is 15 residues. CDR3 DNA sequence: TGTGCCAGCAGTTACTCTGCGGACTCGGCTCGCGAGCACTACTTC. The encoded protein is CASSYSADSAREHYF.

J is TRBJ2-1 and V is TRBV20-1, with a tentative D call TRBD2 (6 bases). CDR3 length: 18 residues. Trimming shortened V by 1 base and J by 5 bases, and 24 bases separated the two germline ends. CDR1 and CDR2 (germline): DFQATT, SNEGSKA (reference sequence). The CDR3 protein is CSARATPLSGRSDNEQFF. CDR3 sequence (DNA): TGCAGTGCTAGAGCTACTCCCCTTAGTGGGAGGTCCGACAATGAGCAGTTCTTC.

In its sample, this clonotype was seen a few times. The chain carries TRBV7-8 and TRBJ2-3; 10 bases agree with TRBD1. CDR1 SGHVS and CDR2 FQNEAQ come from the germline V gene. V trimming: 4 bases; J trimming: 4 bases; junction bases outside the gene matches: 5. CDR3 length equals 15 residues. The chain's CDR3 is CASSSRQGAADTQYF. CDR3 DNA sequence: TGTGCCAGCAGCTCGAGACAGGGGGCGGCAGATACGCAGTATTTT.

Many counts were recorded for this clonotype. The genes are TRBV7-2 and TRBJ2-7; D is unclear. The germline V gene has CDR1 SGHTA and CDR2 FQGNSA. The V gene lost 1 base and the J gene lost 2 bases, with 3 bases spanning the gap. The CDR3 length is 12 residues. Here the CDR3 DNA reads TGTGCCAGCAGCTTAGTTGCCTACGAGCAGTACTTC. Translating gives CASSLVAYEQYF.

In this sample, this clonotype turned up once. The rearrangement links TRBV4-1 to TRBJ2-4, with no clear D. The germline V and J ends were trimmed by 0 bases and 14 bases, with 14 bases remaining between them. The CDR3 totals 13 residues. The germline V gene has CDR1 MGHRA and CDR2 YSYEKL. The CDR3 sequence is CASSQDLETPKYF. The CDR3 coding sequence is TGCGCCAGCAGCCAAGATTTGGAGACACCCAAGTACTTC.

This clonotype has just a few counts. The rearrangement links TRBV5-5 to TRBJ1-2; 7 nucleotides align to TRBD1. This CDR3 comprises 16 residues. Germline V gene data show CDR1 as SGHKS and CDR2 as YYEKEE (reference sequence). Trimming at V came to 1 base and at J to 5 bases, leaving 11 bases not matched to a gene. The CDR3 loop is CASSLSPQGVLYGYTF. The CDR3 nucleotides are TGTGCCAGCAGCTTGAGTCCGCAGGGGGTATTATATGGCTACACCTTC.

In its sample, this clonotype was seen a few times. The V and J genes are TRBV27 and TRBJ1-2; 8 positions agree with TRBD1. The germline CDR1 and CDR2 sequences are MNHEY and SMNVEV (reference sequence). The CDR3 runs to 15 residues. V trimming: 7 bases; J trimming: 6 bases; junction bases outside the gene matches: 13. CDR3 coding DNA: TGTGCCAGCAACTCCGGACAGGGTTTGGTGGATGGCTACACCTTC. Translated, it gives CASNSGQGLVDGYTF.

This clonotype was seen ten or more times. The gene calls are TRBV4-1 and TRBJ2-5; no reliable D call. The CDR3 length is 14 residues. Germline V gives CDR1 MGHRA, CDR2 YSYEKL. The V and J ends lost 4 bases and 5 bases respectively, with 14 bases between them. As DNA, the CDR3 is TGCGCCAGCAGCCCTGCCGGGCTAGGGGAGACCCAGTACTTC. Its protein product is CASSPAGLGETQYF.